Below are 26 T cell receptor beta chains sequenced from a single sample in a study of cytomegalovirus exposure and HLA in healthy donors. PCR amplification relied on 60 Vbeta primers (plus 13 Jbeta primers). Profiling relied on immunoSEQ multiplex PCR, and the TCRdb table lists in-frame clones only, not all of them. The sample consists of about 140,000 clones, roughly 75% of them appearing once. The sample comprised PBMCs. All receptors come from a man aged 35-49 years in good health and CMV-seronegative.

V gene TRBV29-1 combines with J gene TRBJ2-6, with 7 bases matching TRBD1. Trimming took 6 bases from V and 2 from J; bases not matched to a gene: 7. The length of the CDR3 is 15 residues. Germline V gene lookup returns CDR1 SQVTM and CDR2 ANQGSEA. CDR3 in amino acids: CSVGTTGAGANVLTF. CDR3 in DNA: TGCAGCGTCGGTACCACAGGGGCTGGGGCCAACGTCCTGACTTTC.

V gene TRBV29-1 combines with J gene TRBJ1-1, with a weak D call TRBD1 (5 bases). Germline CDR1 is SQVTM and CDR2 is ANQGSEA. The CDR3 runs to 8 residues. V lost 8 bases and J 11 bases, leaving 9 bases between the germline ends. The CDR3 nucleotides read TGCAGCTCACCAGGGGCTTTCTTT. Translating it yields CSSPGAFF. The entire variable domain, with the rest obtained from reference TRBV29-1 and TRBJ1-1, is as follows: SAVISQKPSRDICQRGTSLTIQCQVDSQVTMMFWYRQQPGQSLTLIATANQGSEATYESGFVIDKFPISRPNLTFSTLTVSNMSPEDSSIYLCSSPGAFFGQGTRLTVV.

V and J are TRBV6-1 and TRBJ1-2; TRBD1 agrees at 8 bases. The V segment lost 6 bases and the J segment 1 base; nucleotides outside the gene matches: 4. Germline values: CDR1 MNHNS, CDR2 SASEGT. The CDR3 length is 14 residues. DNA for the CDR3: TGTGCCAGCAGGACAGGGGAGAATAACTATGGCTACACCTTC. This codes for CASRTGENNYGYTF.

V and J are TRBV2 and TRBJ1-2; TRBD1 agrees at 8 bases. In germline, CDR1 is SNHLY, CDR2 FYNNEI. V shed 9 bases and J 6 bases; nucleotides not matched to a gene: 12. This CDR3 has 14 residues. The CDR3 DNA reads as TGTGCCAGGTTAGGGACAGGTGTGGAGGATGGCTACACCTTC. It encodes CARLGTGVEDGYTF.

The chain carries TRBV7-7 and TRBJ2-7, with D maybe TRBD2 (7 bases). Germline V lookup: CDR1 SSHAT, CDR2 FNYEAQ (reference sequence). The ends were cut back, 1 base at V and 0 bases at J, with 13 bases in the middle. CDR3 length equals 16 residues. CDR3 region: CASSLGGRGSSYEQYF. The CDR3 coding sequence is TGTGCCAGCAGCTTAGGAGGGAGGGGGAGCTCCTACGAGCAGTACTTC.

The chain carries TRBV14 and TRBJ2-7; TRBD1 matches 8 bases. CDR1 and CDR2 from the germline V gene are SGHDN and FVKESK. J gave up 0 bases and V 1 base, and 11 bases lay outside the gene matches. The CDR3 length is 18 residues. In DNA, the CDR3 is TGTGCCAGCAGCCAAGTCGAGACAGGGGTCCTTGTCTCCTACGAGCAGTACTTC. It codes for CASSQVETGVLVSYEQYF. Full variable domain (outside the CDR3, taken from reference TRBV14 and TRBJ2-7): EAGVTQFPSHSVIEKGQTVTLRCDPISGHDNLYWYRRVMGKEIKFLLHFVKESKQDESGMPNNRFLAERTGGTYSTLKVQPAELEDSGVYFCASSQVETGVLVSYEQYFGPGTRLTVT.

This clone was seen a few times. This chain links TRBV6-5 with TRBJ2-3; a weak D match, TRBD2 (6 bases). V lost 0 bases, J lost 1 base, and 8 bases lay in between. Germline-derived CDR1 and CDR2 are MNHEY and SVGAGI. The CDR3 covers 15 residues. CDR3 loop: CASSYSTRGTDTQYF. CDR3 DNA sequence: TGTGCCAGCAGTTACTCGACTAGAGGCACAGATACGCAGTATTTT.

This clone was detected only a few times. V gene TRBV6-1 combines with J gene TRBJ2-7; D unresolved. V lost 6 bases and J lost 1, with 16 bases in between. Germline V gene lookup returns CDR1 MNHNS and CDR2 SASEGT. CDR3 length: 15 residues. CDR3 protein: CASRQYQFSSYEQYF. The DNA for the CDR3 is TGTGCCAGCAGACAATACCAATTTTCGTCCTACGAGCAGTACTTC.

The chain joins TRBV7-3 to TRBJ1-2; 7 bases line up with TRBD1. With V trimmed by 1 base and J by 0 bases, 11 bases remained unmatched. The CDR3 has 18 amino acids. Germline V lookup: CDR1 SGHTA, CDR2 FQGTGA. For the CDR3, the DNA is TGTGCCAGCAGCTTAATCGCCATGACAGGGCCTCCTAACTATGGCTACACCTTC. The encoded protein is CASSLIAMTGPPNYGYTF.

The V gene is TRBV9, the J gene TRBJ2-3, with 9 bases that match TRBD1. With 1 base clipped from V and 3 bases from J, the junction kept 6 bases outside the gene matches. From germline, CDR1 is SGDLS and CDR2 YYNGEE. The CDR3 spans 16 residues. The CDR3 region is CASSVSGQGGTDTQYF. DNA for the CDR3: TGTGCCAGCAGCGTATCGGGACAGGGCGGGACAGATACGCAGTATTTT.

The rearrangement links TRBV10-2 to TRBJ2-2; D might be TRBD1 (5 bases). This CDR3 comprises 17 residues. V was clipped by 7 bases and J by 0 bases, with 18 bases between them. CDR1 and CDR2 from the germline V gene are WSHSY and SAAADI. For the CDR3, the DNA is TGCGCCAGCACGTCAGGGTATCAGAGCGCGAACACCGGGGAGCTGTTTTTT. This sequence encodes CASTSGYQSANTGELFF.

J is TRBJ1-2 and V is TRBV6-5; D not certain. The CDR3 contains 15 residues. Germline V gene sequence: CDR1 MNHEY, CDR2 SVGAGI. V dropped 0 bases and J dropped 8 bases, with 16 bases sitting between them. The CDR3 here is CASSYSGGSLGGYTF. CDR3 coding DNA: TGTGCCAGCAGTTACTCGGGAGGGAGCCTGGGAGGCTACACCTTC.

The rearrangement uses TRBV29-1 and TRBJ1-2, with D tentatively TRBD1 (5 bases). CDR1 is SQVTM, CDR2 ANQGSEA, per germline. The CDR3 is 15 residues long. Deletions cut 1 base from V and 3 bases from J, with 15 bases between. DNA of the CDR3: TGCAGCGTTGAAGGTCCGGGCAGGGCCGACTATGGCTACACCTTC. Protein product: CSVEGPGRADYGYTF.

The chain joins TRBV12-5 to TRBJ2-1; D remains unclear. Trimming pared 0 bases from V and 15 bases from J, leaving 12 bases between. The CDR3 is 12 amino acids. Germline V gene sequence: CDR1 LGHNT, CDR2 FRNRAP. CDR3: CASGLVPQNVFF. The CDR3 nucleotides are TGTGCTAGTGGTTTGGTGCCTCAGAATGTGTTCTTC.

This clone occurred a few times. The chain combines TRBV4-1 with TRBJ2-1; 13 positions match TRBD2. V shed 6 bases, J shed 7 bases, and the junction held 6 bases outside the gene matches. In germline, CDR1 is MGHRA, CDR2 YSYEKL. CDR3 length: 15 amino acids. Here the CDR3 DNA reads TGCGCCAGCAGACCGGGACTAGCGGGGAGGAATGAGCAGTTCTTC. It is translated as CASRPGLAGRNEQFF.

The chain is built from TRBV19 and TRBJ1-3; D possibly corresponds to TRBD1 (6 bases). The CDR3 contains 15 residues. In germline, CDR1 is LNHDA, CDR2 SQIVND (reference sequence). The ends were cut back, 5 bases at V and 4 bases at J, with 15 bases in the middle. The CDR3 DNA sequence: TGTGCCAGTAGTTCGACAGGCCTGGGAGGAAACACCATATATTTT. Translating gives CASSSTGLGGNTIYF.

The chain uses TRBV9 and TRBJ2-6; TRBD2 is a possible D gene (5 bases). The ends were cut back, 4 bases at V and 0 bases at J, with 14 bases in the middle. The CDR3 sequence is 17 residues long. From germline, CDR1 is SGDLS and CDR2 YYNGEE. In DNA form, the CDR3 reads TGTGCCAGCAGCCCCGCGGCGGGTGGCTCTGGGGCCAACGTCCTGACTTTC. Residues: CASSPAAGGSGANVLTF.

CDR3 region: CASSRDRGRRSGYTF. CDR3 bases: TGTGCCAGCAGTCGGGACAGGGGAAGGCGAAGTGGCTACACCTTC. The chain carries TRBV7-9 and TRBJ1-2; 10 nucleotides match TRBD1. The CDR3 runs to 15 residues. Trimming removed 6 bases from V and 7 bases from J; junction bases left unmatched: 11. Germline V gene sequence: CDR1 SEHNR, CDR2 FQNEAQ (reference sequence).

DNA for the CDR3: TGCGCCAGCAGCCAAGATGGACAGTTCTCCTACAATGAGCAGTTCTTC. Protein sequence: CASSQDGQFSYNEQFF. The chain employs TRBV4-3 and TRBJ2-1; possible D gene TRBD1, 6 bases. This CDR3 contains 16 residues. Looked up from germline, CDR1 is LGHNA and CDR2 is YSLEER. Trimming took 0 bases from V and 0 from J, leaving 9 bases between them.

The V and J genes are TRBV7-9 and TRBJ2-7, with D hard to call. V was shortened by 5 bases and J by 0 bases, with 8 bases between the two germline ends. CDR1 and CDR2 from the germline V gene are SEHNR and FQNEAQ (reference sequence). The CDR3 is made up of 13 amino acids. The CDR3 region is CASSPVNSYEQYF. CDR3 in DNA: TGTGCCAGCAGCCCAGTCAACTCCTACGAGCAGTACTTC. The full variable domain, with the rest looked up from reference TRBV7-9 and TRBJ2-7, is DTGVSQNPRHKITKRGQNVTFRCDPISEHNRLYWYRQTLGQGPEFLTYFQNEAQLEKSRLLSDRFSAERPKGSFSTLEIQRTEQGDSAMYLCASSPVNSYEQYFGPGTRLTVT.

The CDR3, as DNA: TGTGCCAGCAGCCTAGGGGACAGTACCACCGGGGAGCTGTTTTTT. Translated, it gives CASSLGDSTTGELFF. The chain employs TRBV5-8 and TRBJ2-2; 7 bases are a match to TRBD1. Germline V CDR1 and CDR2: SGHTS, YDEGEE. V trimming: 4 bases; J trimming: 4 bases; junction bases outside the gene matches: 7. The length of the CDR3 is 15 residues. Full variable domain (missing parts from reference TRBV5-8 and TRBJ2-2): EAGVTQSPTHLIKTRGQQATLRCSPISGHTSVYWYQQALGLGLQFLLWYDEGEERNRGNFPPRFSGRQFPNYSSELNVNALELEDSALYLCASSLGDSTTGELFFGEGSRLTVL.

The rearrangement joins TRBV15 to TRBJ1-2; D not certain. CDR3 size: 14 residues. Trimming shortened V by 0 bases and J by 8 bases, and 13 bases separated the two germline ends. Germline-derived CDR1 and CDR2 are LNHNV and YYDKDF (reference sequence). This CDR3 reads CATSRDGGRGGYTF. CDR3 DNA sequence: TGTGCCACCAGCAGAGATGGAGGGCGGGGAGGCTACACCTTC.

This rearrangement joins TRBV9 to TRBJ2-7; TRBD1 matches at 7 bases. CDR1 is SGDLS and CDR2 is YYNGEE in the germline V gene. This CDR3 is 14 amino acids long. Trimming removed 0 bases from V and 4 bases from J; junction bases left unmatched: 4. The chain's CDR3 is CASSVEQGRYEQYF. CDR3 bases: TGTGCCAGCAGCGTAGAACAGGGGCGGTACGAGCAGTACTTC.

The chain is built from TRBV19 and TRBJ1-3; D call uncertain. Germline lookup yields CDR1 LNHDA and CDR2 SQIVND (reference sequence). V was cut by 9 bases and J by 4 bases, with 4 bases left in between. There are 10 residues in the CDR3. The CDR3 DNA sequence: TGTGCCAGCTTCGGAAACACCATATATTTT. Translating gives CASFGNTIYF.

This clone was recorded a few times. The J gene is TRBJ1-4, the V gene TRBV4-1, with 9 bases fitting TRBD1. V lost 0 bases to trimming and J lost 5 bases; unmatched junction nucleotides: 7. The V gene's germline CDR1 is MGHRA and CDR2 YSYEKL. CDR3 length: 17 residues. CDR3 residues: CASSQDGPGQGNEKLFF. DNA of the CDR3: TGCGCCAGCAGCCAAGATGGGCCGGGACAGGGCAATGAAAAACTGTTTTTT.

This rearrangement joins TRBV25-1 to TRBJ1-4, with D possibly matching TRBD1 (5 bases). The CDR3 is 15 residues long. The V end lost 4 bases, the J end lost 8 bases, and 17 bases lay between the germline ends. Looked up from germline, CDR1 is MGHDK and CDR2 is SYGVNS. The CDR3 coding sequence is TGTGCCAGCAGTGTACCCAGCGGGCCAGGGGAAAAACTGTTTTTT. This codes for CASSVPSGPGEKLFF.